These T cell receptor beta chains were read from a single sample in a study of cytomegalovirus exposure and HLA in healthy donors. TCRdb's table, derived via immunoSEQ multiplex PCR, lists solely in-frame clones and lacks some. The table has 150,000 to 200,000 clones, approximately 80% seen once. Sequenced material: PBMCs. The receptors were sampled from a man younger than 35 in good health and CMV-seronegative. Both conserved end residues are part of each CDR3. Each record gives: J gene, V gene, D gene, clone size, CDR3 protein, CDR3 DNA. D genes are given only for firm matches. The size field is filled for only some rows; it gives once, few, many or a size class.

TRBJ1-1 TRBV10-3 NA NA CAIMTAKNTEAFF TGTGCCATCATGACAGCCAAGAACACTGAAGCTTTCTTT
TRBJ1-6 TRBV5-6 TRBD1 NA CASSHDRGAYNSPLHF TGTGCCAGCAGCCACGACAGGGGCGCCTATAATTCACCCCTCCACTTT
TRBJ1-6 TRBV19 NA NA CASSFHTYSPLHF TGTGCCAGTAGTTTTCACACGTATTCACCCCTCCACTTT
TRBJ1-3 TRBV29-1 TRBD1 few CSARDRGGNTIYF TGCAGCGCCAGGGACAGGGGGGGAAACACCATATATTTT
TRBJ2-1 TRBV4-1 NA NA CASSSPTLSPYNEQFF TGCGCCAGCAGCTCCCCCACCTTAAGCCCCTACAATGAGCAGTTCTTC
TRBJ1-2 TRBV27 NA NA CASSLEGGYGYTF TGTGCCAGCAGTTTGGAAGGAGGCTATGGCTACACCTTC
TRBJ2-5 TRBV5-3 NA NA CARSAGTIKETQYF TGTGCCAGAAGCGCCGGGACAATTAAAGAGACCCAGTACTTC
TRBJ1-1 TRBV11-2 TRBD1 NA CASSTPGQRVTEAFF TGTGCCAGCAGCACTCCGGGACAGCGGGTCACTGAAGCTTTCTTT
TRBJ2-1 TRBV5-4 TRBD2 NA CASSLGLAGGGGYNEQFF TGTGCCAGCAGCTTGGGACTAGCGGGAGGTGGGGGTTACAATGAGCAGTTCTTC
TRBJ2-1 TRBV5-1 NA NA CASSLGGKGHNEQFF TGCGCCAGCAGCTTGGGAGGGAAGGGTCACAATGAGCAGTTCTTC